These 20 T cell receptor beta chains were all obtained from the same sample, sequenced in a study of control samples from healthy donors and cancer patients. The repertoire was sequenced with immunoSEQ multiplex PCR; TCRdb's copy has only in-frame clones and lacks some. The repertoire holds some 250,000 clones, with approximately 80% as singletons. Sequences were obtained from PBMCs. The receptors here all came from a woman aged 55-69 years with lung cancer.

The V call is TRBV10-3, the J call TRBJ2-2; D may be TRBD1 (6 bases). The CDR3 is 15 residues long. In germline, CDR1 is ENHRY, CDR2 SYGVKD. Deletions cut 8 bases from V and 4 bases from J, with 17 bases between. This CDR3 reads CAIRAGTTGTGELFF. CDR3 nucleotide sequence: TGTGCCATCCGGGCCGGGACAACGGGCACCGGGGAGCTGTTTTTT.

J is TRBJ1-4 and V is TRBV6-5; 8 bases fit TRBD1. The CDR3 has 14 residues. The germline V gene has CDR1 MNHEY and CDR2 SVGAGI. The junction had 8 bases not matched to a gene; V was cut back by 6 bases and J by 8 bases. Here the CDR3 DNA reads TGTGCCAGCAGCGCGGACAGGGTGAGGGAAAAACTGTTTTTT. This codes for CASSADRVREKLFF.

The chain combines TRBV5-1 with TRBJ1-5, with TRBD1 matching over 9 bases. Per the germline V gene, CDR1 is SGHRS and CDR2 is YFSETQ. The CDR3 is 17 residues long. After removal of 0 bases from V and 2 bases from J, the junction contained 6 bases not matched to a gene. The CDR3 nucleotides read TGCGCCAGCAGCTTGGCCCCCACAGGGGGCGGCAATCAGCCCCAGCATTTT. As protein: CASSLAPTGGGNQPQHF.

In its sample, this clone was seen a few times. The rearrangement links TRBV5-6 to TRBJ1-1; TRBD1 is a possible D gene (5 bases). Germline lookup yields CDR1 SGHDT and CDR2 YYEEEE. CDR3 size: 15 residues. V was clipped by 4 bases and J by 2 bases, with 15 bases between them. This chain's CDR3 is CASSVLLGANTEAFF. The DNA of the CDR3 is TGTGCCAGCAGCGTGCTGCTAGGGGCTAACACTGAAGCTTTCTTT.

There are a few counts of this clone. This chain connects TRBV7-9 to TRBJ1-5, with TRBD1 identical over 8 bases. The length of the CDR3 is 15 residues. Germline CDR1 is SEHNR and CDR2 is FQNEAQ (reference sequence). The trim removed 5 bases at V and 7 bases at J, leaving 10 bases unmatched. This CDR3 reads CASSGTGPGVQPQHF. The CDR3 DNA reads as TGTGCCAGCAGCGGGACAGGCCCCGGGGTACAGCCCCAGCATTTT.

This chain uses TRBV6-6 with TRBJ2-5; possible D gene TRBD2, 6 bases. Trimming removed 0 bases from V and 4 bases from J, with 12 bases in between. The CDR3 extends over 15 amino acids. Germline CDR1 is MNHNY and CDR2 is SVGAGI (reference sequence). The CDR3 DNA sequence: TGTGCCAGCAGTTACTCGGGACCGGGGGTAGAGACCCAGTACTTC. The encoded protein is CASSYSGPGVETQYF.

The chain employs TRBV5-1 and TRBJ1-3; 7 positions match TRBD1. The CDR3 totals 15 residues. V lost 5 bases, J lost 0 bases, and 5 bases stayed unmatched. Germline lookup yields CDR1 SGHRS and CDR2 YFSETQ. CDR3 sequence reads: CASRPQGSSGNTIYF. The CDR3 coding sequence is TGCGCCAGCAGACCACAGGGGAGCTCTGGAAACACCATATATTTT.

This rearrangement joins TRBV4-2 to TRBJ1-5, with 7 nucleotides matching TRBD1. From germline, CDR1 is LGHNA and CDR2 YNFKEQ. Trimming took 4 bases from V and 5 from J; bases not matched to a gene: 5. The CDR3 consists of 14 residues. The CDR3 sequence: CASSREGADQPQHF. The CDR3 nucleotides read TGTGCCAGCAGCCGCGAGGGGGCGGATCAGCCCCAGCATTTT.

The J gene is TRBJ2-1, the V gene TRBV29-1; D may be TRBD1 or TRBD2 (5 bases each). V was pared by 5 bases and J by 1 base, with 18 bases between. CDR1 SQVTM and CDR2 ANQGSEA come from the germline V gene. This CDR3 is 16 amino acids long. The CDR3 protein is CSVMGVGGESYNEQFF. The CDR3 nucleotides are TGCAGCGTTATGGGGGTCGGCGGTGAATCCTACAATGAGCAGTTCTTC.

The chain couples TRBV27 to TRBJ2-7; the D call may be TRBD1 or TRBD2 (5 bases each). The germline V and J ends were trimmed by 0 bases and 2 bases, with 17 bases remaining between them. There are 17 residues in the CDR3. Germline CDR1 MNHEY, CDR2 SMNVEV (reference sequence). The CDR3 bases are TGTGCCAGCAGTTTATCAGCCGGGGACGTCGGACCCTACGAGCAGTACTTC. Its translation: CASSLSAGDVGPYEQYF.

In nucleotides, the CDR3 is TGTGCCTGGAGTGTGCAGGCGATCTCTGGAAACACCATATATTTT. Its protein is CAWSVQAISGNTIYF. The rearrangement joins TRBV30 to TRBJ1-3, with unresolved D. From germline, CDR1 is GTSNPN and CDR2 SVGIG (reference sequence). This CDR3 contains 15 residues. The V gene lost 0 bases and the J gene lost 0 bases, with 9 bases spanning the gap.

The rearrangement joins TRBV12-5 to TRBJ2-7; TRBD1 aligns across 10 bases. The CDR3 spans 15 residues. CDR1 is LGHNT, CDR2 FRNRAP, per germline. V dropped 6 bases and J dropped 6; count of bases not matched to a gene: 11. CDR3 in amino acids: CASGPHRTGGSEQYF. The CDR3 nucleotides read TGTGCTAGTGGCCCACATCGGACAGGGGGTTCCGAGCAGTACTTC. The whole variable domain, remainder taken from reference TRBV12-5 and TRBJ2-7, is DARVTQTPRHKVTEMGQEVTMRCQPILGHNTVFWYRQTMMQGLELLAYFRNRAPLDDSGMPKDRFSAEMPDATLATLKIQPSEPRDSAVYFCASGPHRTGGSEQYFGPGTRLTVT.

V gene TRBV7-5 combines with J gene TRBJ2-6. TRBV7-5 is assigned pseudogene status. The CDR3 has 16 amino acids. The CDR3 DNA reads as TGTGTCAGAAGCTTAGCAAGTTTCTCTGGGGCCAACGTCCTGACTTTC. Translated: CVRSLASFSGANVLTF.

This clone appeared once. The CDR3 DNA is TGTGCCAGCAGCCCTACAGGGGCCCACTCCTACAATGAGCAGTTCTTC. It codes for CASSPTGAHSYNEQFF. This rearrangement joins TRBV14 to TRBJ2-1; 7 bases are shared with TRBD1. V trimming: 4 bases; J trimming: 0 bases; junction bases outside the gene matches: 6. CDR1 SGHDN and CDR2 FVKESK come from the germline V gene. There are 16 residues in the CDR3.

J is TRBJ1-2 and V is TRBV18, with TRBD1 as a possible D gene (6 bases). The CDR3 covers 14 residues. In germline, CDR1 is KGHSH, CDR2 LQKENI. Trimming pared 7 bases from V and 2 bases from J, leaving 14 bases between. The CDR3 protein is CASLRTAENYGYTF. CDR3 bases: TGTGCCAGCTTACGGACAGCAGAGAACTATGGCTACACCTTC.

The genes are TRBV7-9 and TRBJ2-1; 10 bases map to TRBD2. CDR1 and CDR2 from the germline V gene are SEHNR and FQNEAQ (reference sequence). J gave up 7 bases and V 5 bases, and 5 bases lay outside the gene matches. The CDR3 runs 14 residues. CDR3 sequence (DNA): TGTGCCAGCAGCCCGAGCGGGGGGGCGAATGAGCAGTTCTTC. This codes for CASSPSGGANEQFF.

Only one count was recorded for this clone. The CDR3 region is CASRIAGGQDTQYF. In DNA, the CDR3 is TGTGCCAGCAGAATAGCGGGGGGGCAGGATACGCAGTATTTT. The genes are TRBV2 and TRBJ2-3; 11 bases align to TRBD2. V gave up 6 bases and J gave up 6 bases; unmatched junction bases: 5. Germline-derived CDR1 and CDR2 are SNHLY and FYNNEI. The CDR3 length is 14 residues.

V gene TRBV24-1 combines with J gene TRBJ2-7, with D possibly being TRBD2 (7 bases). The CDR3 extends over 15 amino acids. Trimming took off 7 bases at V and 5 bases at J, with 20 bases between the two ends. Germline V lookup: CDR1 KGHDR, CDR2 SFDVKD. The CDR3 reads CATSASGRGADEQYF. CDR3 DNA: TGTGCCACCAGCGCCTCAGGCCGGGGGGCAGACGAGCAGTACTTC.

This rearrangement joins TRBV5-1 to TRBJ1-1, with D possibly TRBD1 on 6 matching bases. V lost 3 bases, J lost 4 bases, and 22 bases lay in between. Germline V CDR1 and CDR2: SGHRS, YFSETQ. The length of the CDR3 is 17 residues. The CDR3 region is CASSSTGSSITGTEAFF. In DNA, the CDR3 is TGCGCCAGCAGCTCCACAGGGTCTAGCATCACCGGCACTGAAGCTTTCTTT. Complete variable domain (other parts from reference TRBV5-1 and TRBJ1-1): KAGVTQTPRYLIKTRGQQVTLSCSPISGHRSVSWYQQTPGQGLQFLFEYFSETQRNKGNFPGRFSGRQFSNSRSEMNVSTLELGDSALYLCASSSTGSSITGTEAFFGQGTRLTVV.

The chain carries TRBV10-1 and TRBJ2-2; D is uncertain. Per the germline V gene, CDR1 is WNHNN and CDR2 is SYGVQD (reference sequence). The CDR3 is made up of 14 amino acids. V lost 8 bases and J lost 4, with 14 bases in between. CDR3 nucleotides: TGCGCCAGCGCGACCCAACCCTTCACCGGGGAGCTGTTTTTT. It specifies CASATQPFTGELFF.